One and the same sample provided the 18 T cell receptor beta chains below, sequenced in a study of cytomegalovirus exposure and HLA in healthy donors. The PCR employed 60 Vbeta primers together with 13 Jbeta primers. Assay used: immunoSEQ multiplex PCR; TCRdb lists only in-frame clones, some missing. The specimen's table records 60,000 to 80,000 clones. Specimen: PBMCs. The receptor set was obtained from a boy between 5 and 17 years old in good health and CMV-seronegative.

The V call is TRBV2, the J call TRBJ2-3, with TRBD2 matching 11 bases. Looked up from germline, CDR1 is SNHLY and CDR2 is FYNNEI. This CDR3 spans 17 amino acids. The trim removed 0 bases at V and 5 bases at J, leaving 7 bases unmatched. In DNA form, the CDR3 reads TGTGCCAGCAGTGAAGCCGGTAGCGGGGGGGCGGTAGATACGCAGTATTTT. It is translated as CASSEAGSGGAVDTQYF.

V and J are TRBV5-4 and TRBJ2-7, with D maybe TRBD2 (5 bases). The germline gives CDR1 SGHNT, CDR2 YYREEE (reference sequence). The CDR3 runs 15 residues. V shed 0 bases and J shed 2 bases, with 12 bases lying between them. CDR3 in DNA: TGTGCCAGCAGCTTGGGCGGGCGCGGAGCCTACGAGCAGTACTTC. Translated: CASSLGGRGAYEQYF.

The rearrangement uses TRBV5-6 and TRBJ2-5, with 15 bases matching TRBD2. From germline, CDR1 is SGHDT and CDR2 YYEEEE. With 4 bases clipped from V and 5 bases from J, the junction kept 12 bases outside the gene matches. The CDR3 is made up of 18 amino acids. CDR3 sequence: CASSPGTSGGRVVETQYF. Here the CDR3 DNA reads TGTGCCAGCAGCCCCGGGACTAGCGGGGGGCGGGTAGTGGAGACCCAGTACTTC.

V and J are TRBV10-3 and TRBJ2-7; 10 nucleotides align to TRBD1. The germline gives CDR1 ENHRY, CDR2 SYGVKD. J gave up 3 bases and V 10 bases, and 9 bases lay outside the gene matches. This CDR3 has 14 amino acids. CDR3 protein: CATRDGTGVYEQYF. CDR3 sequence (DNA): TGTGCCACGAGAGACGGGACAGGGGTCTACGAGCAGTACTTC.

V and J are TRBV13 and TRBJ2-1; TRBD2 matches at 10 bases. The V segment lost 1 base and the J segment 5 bases; nucleotides outside the gene matches: 11. This CDR3 contains 18 residues. Germline V gene data show CDR1 as PRHDT and CDR2 as FYEKMQ (reference sequence). This chain's CDR3 is CASSLEHTAGGSDNEQFF. As DNA, the CDR3 is TGTGCCAGCAGCTTAGAGCATACAGCGGGAGGGTCCGACAATGAGCAGTTCTTC. Full variable domain (remainder filled in from reference TRBV13 and TRBJ2-1): AAGVIQSPRHLIKEKRETATLKCYPIPRHDTVYWYQQGPGQDPQFLISFYEKMQSDKGSIPDRFSAQQFSDYHSELNMSSLELGDSALYFCASSLEHTAGGSDNEQFFGPGTRLTVL.

J is TRBJ2-5 and V is TRBV6-5; TRBD1 might be the D (6 bases). CDR1 is MNHEY and CDR2 is SVGAGI in the germline V gene. Trimming took 6 bases from V and 2 from J, leaving 10 bases between them. The CDR3 runs to 13 residues. The CDR3 DNA is TGTGCCAGCAGGGATGGACAGCAAGAGACCCAGTACTTC. It specifies CASRDGQQETQYF.

V usage is TRBV11-1 and J usage is TRBJ2-3; the match to TRBD2 covers 7 bases. Germline CDR1 is SGHAT and CDR2 is FQDESV (reference sequence). The CDR3 covers 13 residues. V shed 7 bases and J 6 bases; nucleotides not matched to a gene: 7. The CDR3 protein is CASNRGGGDTQYF. The CDR3 DNA reads as TGTGCCAGCAATCGTGGGGGAGGGGATACGCAGTATTTT.

This chain connects TRBV5-6 to TRBJ2-1, with TRBD2 matching 9 bases. The germline gives CDR1 SGHDT, CDR2 YYEEEE. The J segment lost 4 bases and the V segment lost 4 bases, leaving 6 bases of the junction unmatched. The length of the CDR3 is 15 residues. Here the CDR3 DNA reads TGTGCCAGCAGCCTTACTAGCGGGCCTTACAATGAGCAGTTCTTC. Translation: CASSLTSGPYNEQFF.

The rearrangement joins TRBV18 to TRBJ1-2; TRBD1 agrees at 10 bases. Looked up from germline, CDR1 is KGHSH and CDR2 is LQKENI. The junction had 3 bases not matched to a gene; V was cut back by 0 bases and J by 8 bases. The CDR3 is made up of 14 amino acids. The CDR3 DNA reads as TGTGCCAGCTCACCACCGGGACAGGGGTTCGGCTACACCTTC. Amino acid sequence: CASSPPGQGFGYTF.

The chain uses TRBV4-2 and TRBJ1-3; no reliable D call. CDR1 is LGHNA, CDR2 YNFKEQ, per germline. The CDR3 sequence is 18 residues long. Between the trimmed V and J ends, which lost 0 bases and 0 bases, there was a span of 15 bases. The CDR3 sequence is CASSQDPRAAASGNTIYF. The DNA for the CDR3 is TGTGCCAGCAGCCAAGATCCACGCGCGGCAGCCTCTGGAAACACCATATATTTT.

The V call is TRBV6-1, the J call TRBJ2-7, with 9 bases that match TRBD1. Germline-derived CDR1 and CDR2 are MNHNS and SASEGT. The CDR3 contains 14 residues. V gave up 6 bases and J gave up 5 bases; unmatched junction bases: 8. The CDR3 DNA follows: TGTGCCAGCAGCCGGGACAGGGTCTGGGACGAGCAGTACTTC. Translating it yields CASSRDRVWDEQYF.

The chain carries TRBV19 and TRBJ2-1, with 8 bases fitting TRBD2. Germline CDR1 is LNHDA and CDR2 is SQIVND (reference sequence). The CDR3 covers 15 residues. V was pared by 1 base and J by 7 bases, with 6 bases of the junction left unmatched. The CDR3 sequence is CASSIAGRAVNEQFF. CDR3 sequence (DNA): TGTGCCAGTAGTATAGCCGGGAGGGCCGTGAATGAGCAGTTCTTC.

The chain links TRBV9 to TRBJ1-5; maybe TRBD1 (5 bases). Germline CDR1 reads SGDLS; CDR2 reads YYNGEE. The ends were cut back, 2 bases at V and 0 bases at J, with 6 bases in the middle. This CDR3 has 14 residues. In DNA form, the CDR3 reads TGTGCCAGCAGCGTCGGGGGTAGCAATCAGCCCCAGCATTTT. It encodes CASSVGGSNQPQHF. Filled out from reference TRBV9 and TRBJ1-5, the complete variable domain reads DSGVTQTPKHLITATGQRVTLRCSPRSGDLSVYWYQQSLDQGLQFLIQYYNGEERAKGNILERFSAQQFPDLHSELNLSSLELGDSALYFCASSVGGSNQPQHFGDGTRLSIL.

The J gene is TRBJ2-7, the V gene TRBV25-1; D may be TRBD1 (6 bases). The CDR3 consists of 15 residues. Germline CDR1 and CDR2: MGHDK and SYGVNS. Trimming stripped 2 bases from V and 1 base from J, with 12 bases between. CDR3 in DNA: TGTGCCAGCAGTGAACAGGGGACACCTTCCTACGAGCAGTACTTC. Amino acids: CASSEQGTPSYEQYF.

The chain couples TRBV4-1 to TRBJ1-4; D gene unclear. This CDR3 has 15 amino acids. The germline V gene encodes CDR1 MGHRA and CDR2 YSYEKL. Between the trimmed V and J ends, which lost 0 bases and 3 bases, there was a span of 8 bases. CDR3 region: CASSQEGRPNEKLFF. CDR3 sequence (DNA): TGCGCCAGCAGCCAAGAAGGGAGGCCTAATGAAAAACTGTTTTTT.

Details on this clone: Sequence at one end of the junction differs from germline and may be a read error. The J gene is TRBJ1-1, the V gene TRBV30; TRBD1 matches at 8 bases. Per germline, CDR1 GTSNPN and CDR2 SVGIG (reference sequence). The CDR3 runs to 14 residues. This chain's CDR3 is CAWSVQGVNTEDFF. DNA of the CDR3: TGTGCCTGGAGTGTACAGGGGGTGAACACTGAAGATTTCTTT.

About this clone itself: The junction shows a germline mismatch at one end, possibly a read error. The chain has TRBV30 and TRBJ1-1; D is uncertain. This CDR3 comprises 15 residues. From germline, CDR1 is GTSNPN and CDR2 SVGIG (reference sequence). As DNA, the CDR3 is TGTGCCGGGAGATTTTCGGGGAGGATGAACACTGAAGCTTTCTTT. Translating gives CAGRFSGRMNTEAFF.

This chain joins TRBV6-1 and TRBJ1-1, with D uncertain. The length of the CDR3 is 10 residues. Trimming took off 2 bases at V and 12 bases at J, with 7 bases between the two ends. Germline V gene lookup returns CDR1 MNHNS and CDR2 SASEGT. The CDR3 is CASSETGTFF. As DNA, the CDR3 is TGTGCCAGCAGTGAAACGGGGACTTTCTTT.